This T cell receptor beta chain was profiled in a study of T cells in Graves' hyperthyroidism and ophthalmopathy. The study's findings and limits: Ophthalmopathy cases were set apart from stable hyperthyroidism by a 13 V-J model.

With duration under 3 months, ophthalmopathy was active: Clinical Activity Score at least 3, NOSPECS at least 4. Any patient presenting with uncontrolled infection, other autoimmune disease, pregnancy or lactation was left out. Out of over 7.5 ml of fresh peripheral blood came the PBMCs. Amplified TCR beta CDR3 regions came from RNA transcripts. The primer set for the first-round RT-PCR of the TCR CDR3 was HTBI. TCRdb itself ran the multiplex PCR reads through MiXCR, one entry per CDR3 protein. The repertoire has some 270,000 distinct CDR3 sequences, roughly a quarter of them found once; the top ten carry 35%. Many counts were recorded for this clonotype. The antigen is undetermined. This CDR3 comprises 14 residues. J lost 5 bases, V lost 3 bases, and 4 bases had no gene match. Germline CDR1 and CDR2: LNHDA and SQIVND (reference sequence).

The sequenced sample consisted of blood. This clonotype originated in a woman in her thirties or forties with Graves' ophthalmopathy. This chain joins TRBV19 and TRBJ2-5; 9 nucleotides match TRBD2. In DNA, the CDR3 is TGTGCCAGTAGTATTGGACTAGCGTACGAGACCCAGTACTTC. Its translation: CASSIGLAYETQYF.